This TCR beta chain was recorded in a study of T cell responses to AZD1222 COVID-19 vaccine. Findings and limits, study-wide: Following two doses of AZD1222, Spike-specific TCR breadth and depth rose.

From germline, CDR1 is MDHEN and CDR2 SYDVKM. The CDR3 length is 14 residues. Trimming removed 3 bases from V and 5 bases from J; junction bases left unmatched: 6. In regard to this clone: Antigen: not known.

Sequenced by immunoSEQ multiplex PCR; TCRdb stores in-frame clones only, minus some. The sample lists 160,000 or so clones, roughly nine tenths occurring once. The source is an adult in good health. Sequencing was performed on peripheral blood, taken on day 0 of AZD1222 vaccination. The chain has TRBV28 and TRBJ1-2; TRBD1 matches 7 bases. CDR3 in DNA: TGTGCCAGCAGTTTGCCAGGGGGGAGATATGGCTACACCTTC. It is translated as CASSLPGGRYGYTF.